This T cell receptor (beta chain) was sequenced during a study of blood T cell repertoires in COVID-19. Study context: From T cells, B-cell-depleted T cells, or PBMCs came the material, which was cDNA or gDNA.

In the study's own analysis: By means of reference gene primer amplification, nucleated cell counts were estimated. Produced via immunoSEQ multiplex PCR; TCRdb's table is partial and in-frame only. V, J and clone size are those of that table, while D and trimming were read from the DNA. The data show more than 250,000 clones, with about 87% seen just once and around 9.1% held by the top ten. Germline assignment: CDR1 LGHDT and CDR2 YNNKEL (reference sequence). The V segment lost 3 bases and the J segment 4 bases; nucleotides outside the gene matches: 8. CDR3 length: 16 residues. Specimen: peripheral blood. The chain recombines TRBV3-1 (or the pseudogene TRBV3-2) with TRBJ1-5, with 8 nucleotides matching TRBD1. The origin of this receptor is a human donor in a cohort sampled during active COVID-19. DNA of the CDR3: TGTGCCAGCAGCCAGGCTGGACAGGGCGGGAATCAGCCCCAGCATTTT. Protein product: CASSQAGQGGNQPQHF.